This T cell receptor beta chain was captured by sequencing in a study of shared clonotypes between healthy human individuals. TCRdb keeps only in-frame clones here, not all; method: immunoSEQ multiplex PCR. The sample has 2 million to 2.5 million clones, over 85% seen once. Germline V CDR1 and CDR2: MGHRA, YSYEKL. This CDR3 spans 13 amino acids. Study-wide results and caveats: Non-shared clonotypes had lower generation probabilities than clonotypes shared by all four sorted-subset donors.

Note on this clone: The antigen remains undetermined. Compared with germline, one end of the junction differs, possibly owing to a read error.

The V call is TRBV4-1, the J call TRBJ2-7; D perhaps matches TRBD2 (6 bases). The sequenced sample was naive CD4+ T cells from PBMCs. Specified subset: CD45RA+ positively selected. This receptor was obtained from a man between 18 and 29 years old in good health. Some clones in this sample may be carry-over from other donors' samples. For the CDR3, the DNA is TGTGCCAGCAGCCCGATGGCCAGGGAGGAGCTGTACTTC. Its translation is CASSPMAREELYF.